The clone carrying this T cell receptor beta chain was seen only a few times. Its antigen is not known. The isolated RNA, all of it, was reverse transcribed, so expressed TCRB transcripts were what got sequenced. An average around 3.8 million reads came from naive, central memory and regulatory T cell samples. Repertoires were generated with immunoSEQ multiplex PCR, while TCRdb's copy carries only in-frame clones and drops some. The sample has about 930,000 clones; roughly 15% are singletons. Per germline, CDR1 LGHNA and CDR2 YSLEER. The CDR3 has 17 amino acids. Trimming removed 0 bases from V and 2 bases from J, with 16 bases in between. The sample originates from a study of beta chain features in type 1 diabetes. Regarding the study as a whole: Insertions were fewer and deletions more numerous at VDJ junctions in type 1 diabetes patients. Amplification by PCR could prefer shorter templates, with the same effect in patients and controls.

The sample comprised naive CD4+ T cells from blood. The receptor's source is a woman under 30 in good health. The genes are TRBV4-3 and TRBJ1-2; the D gene is possibly TRBD1 (6 bases). The CDR3 loop is CASSQDSGGTLNYGYTF. The CDR3 DNA follows: TGCGCCAGCAGCCAAGATAGCGGCGGGACACTGAACTATGGCTACACCTTC.